This TCR beta chain is from a study of spatial heterogeneity in lung cancer. This clonotype came up many times. MiXCR, applied by TCRdb to the 5' RACE reads, yields one record per CDR3 protein. Among about 39,000 distinct CDR3 sequences listed, less than 6% were seen once. Time point noted: sample taken at primary tumor resection. Sequencing covered unsorted whole RNA taken from tumor, nontumor lung or frozen PBMC. The V gene end was trimmed by 3 bases and the J gene end by 4 bases; junction bases not matched to a gene: 4. The CDR3 contains 14 residues. Per germline, CDR1 KGHSH and CDR2 LQKENI. V and J are TRBV18 and TRBJ2-3, with 7 bases identical to TRBD1. This TCR was sampled from a male donor with early-stage non-small cell lung cancer. The specimen was PBMCs, collected at surgery. The DNA for the CDR3 is TGTGCCAGCTCACCCCGACAGGGATCAGATACGCAGTATTTT. Encoded protein: CASSPRQGSDTQYF.